The clone carrying this T cell receptor beta chain occurred a few times. This specimen belongs to a study of OX40 agonist ivuxolimab in advanced cancers. TCRdb's copy holds only in-frame clones and misses some; the assay was immunoSEQ multiplex PCR. The table records 99,000 or so clones, approximately 93% of them present only once. Germline V lookup: CDR1 WSHSY, CDR2 SAAADI. V lost 5 bases, J lost 3 bases, and 4 bases stayed unmatched. The CDR3 is made up of 13 amino acids. The source was CD4+ or CD8+ T cells sorted from blood, collected in a trial of the OX40 agonist ivuxolimab. The clonotype comes from an adult with an advanced solid tumor such as melanoma, head and neck, liver or kidney cancer. The V gene is TRBV10-2, the J gene TRBJ2-7; 7 positions match TRBD1. The CDR3 region is CASSKDRFYEQYF. Here the CDR3 DNA reads TGCGCCAGCAGTAAGGACAGGTTCTACGAGCAGTACTTC.